The 14 T cell receptor beta chains below come from one sample, sequenced in a study of cytomegalovirus exposure and HLA in healthy donors. Both 60 Vbeta primers and 13 Jbeta primers went into the PCR. Data came from immunoSEQ multiplex PCR; TCRdb stores just in-frame clones and leaves some out. The sample contains about 150,000 clones, approximately 80% of which appear only once. Sequencing input: PBMCs. These receptors were taken from a middle-aged woman in good health and CMV-seronegative.

The genes are TRBV11-2 and TRBJ2-1; TRBD2 might be the D (6 bases). Germline V gene sequence: CDR1 SGHAT, CDR2 FQNNGV. The V gene lost 3 bases and the J gene lost 7 bases, with 10 bases spanning the gap. The CDR3 is 13 residues long. The CDR3 region is CASSFLATNEQFF. As DNA, the CDR3 is TGTGCCAGCAGCTTTCTAGCGACGAATGAGCAGTTCTTC.

V and J are TRBV19 and TRBJ2-1; 8 bases match TRBD1. This CDR3 is 15 amino acids long. The germline gives CDR1 LNHDA, CDR2 SQIVND (reference sequence). Trimming removed 7 bases from V and 6 bases from J; junction bases left unmatched: 11. CDR3 region: CASTPGGRLGNEQFF. The CDR3 DNA sequence: TGTGCCAGTACGCCAGGGGGCCGCTTAGGCAATGAGCAGTTCTTC.

This clone was seen only once. The rearrangement joins TRBV30 to TRBJ1-4; TRBD1 aligns across 8 bases. With 3 bases clipped from V and 13 bases from J, the junction kept 10 bases outside the gene matches. The CDR3 has 13 amino acids. The V gene's germline CDR1 is GTSNPN and CDR2 SVGIG (reference sequence). The CDR3: CAWSVFGTGGLFF. CDR3 DNA sequence: TGTGCCTGGAGCGTGTTCGGAACAGGGGGACTGTTTTTT. The complete variable domain, with remaining parts taken from reference TRBV30 and TRBJ1-4, reads SQTIHQWPATLVQPVGSPLSLECTVEGTSNPNLYWYRQAAGRGLQLLFYSVGIGQISSEVPQNLSASRPQDRQFILSSKKLLLSDSGFYLCAWSVFGTGGLFFGSGTQLSVL.

V and J are TRBV9 and TRBJ2-5; 15 nucleotides line up with TRBD2. Germline V gene sequence: CDR1 SGDLS, CDR2 YYNGEE. The CDR3 consists of 15 residues. Trimming removed 4 bases from V and 5 bases from J; junction bases left unmatched: 3. CDR3 in amino acids: CASSPGTSGRETQYF. CDR3 in DNA: TGTGCCAGCAGCCCGGGGACTAGCGGGAGGGAGACCCAGTACTTC. The whole variable domain, filled in from reference TRBV9 and TRBJ2-5, reads DSGVTQTPKHLITATGQRVTLRCSPRSGDLSVYWYQQSLDQGLQFLIQYYNGEERAKGNILERFSAQQFPDLHSELNLSSLELGDSALYFCASSPGTSGRETQYFGPGTRLLVL.

The rearrangement joins TRBV19 to TRBJ1-5, with unresolved D. V gave up 3 bases and J gave up 0 bases, with 9 bases separating them. CDR1 LNHDA and CDR2 SQIVND come from the germline V gene (reference sequence). This CDR3 is built from 15 residues. CDR3 nucleotides: TGTGCCAGTAGTATTATGAGTGATAGCAATCAGCCCCAGCATTTT. This encodes CASSIMSDSNQPQHF.

The chain joins TRBV25-1 to TRBJ2-5, with TRBD2 identical over 11 bases. This CDR3 is 17 amino acids long. Trimming cost V 0 bases and J 2 bases; bases outside gene matches: 5. CDR1 is MGHDK and CDR2 is SYGVNS in the germline V gene. CDR3 sequence reads: CASSEYGTSGRQETQYF. Here the CDR3 DNA reads TGTGCCAGCAGTGAATATGGGACTAGCGGACGTCAAGAGACCCAGTACTTC.

This clone occurred once. Other DNA variants within this sample encode the same CDR3. The rearrangement joins TRBV5-1 to TRBJ1-3; D possibly corresponds to TRBD1 (5 bases). The CDR3 spans 15 residues. V lost 0 bases and J lost 4, with 11 bases in between. Germline V gene lookup returns CDR1 SGHRS and CDR2 YFSETQ. CDR3: CASSLGQGVGNTIYF. The DNA of the CDR3 is TGCGCCAGCAGCTTGGGCCAGGGTGTCGGAAACACCATATATTTT.

Regarding this clone: In the same sample, other DNA sequences code for this CDR3. The chain uses TRBV4-3 and TRBJ2-2, with TRBD2 matching 7 bases. This CDR3 spans 16 amino acids. V was clipped by 0 bases and J by 7 bases; unmatched bases: 8. The germline gives CDR1 LGHNA, CDR2 YSLEER. Here the CDR3 reads CASSQEGRAGGGELFF. The CDR3 bases are TGCGCCAGCAGCCAAGAAGGGAGGGCGGGTGGCGGGGAGCTGTTTTTT.

This clone was recorded only once. The chain links TRBV6-5 to TRBJ2-3, with 7 bases lining up with TRBD2. Looked up from germline, CDR1 is MNHEY and CDR2 is SVGAGI. The CDR3 consists of 15 residues. V was pared by 8 bases and J by 2 bases, with 10 bases of the junction left unmatched. In DNA, the CDR3 is TGTGCCAGCTCGGGAAGGGGAGGGAACACAGATACGCAGTATTTT. Translated, it gives CASSGRGGNTDTQYF.

This chain links TRBV10-3 with TRBJ2-5, with TRBD2 matching over 13 bases. The J call may be incorrect, as the DNA end agrees better with TRBJ2-7. The CDR3 is 13 residues long. CDR1 ENHRY and CDR2 SYGVKD come from the germline V gene. The CDR3 spells CAMGLAGTYEQYF. The CDR3 nucleotides are TGTGCCATGGGACTAGCGGGAACCTACGAGCAGTACTTC.

CDR3 amino acids: CAWSGATVWEETQYF. In DNA, the CDR3 is TGTGCCTGGAGTGGGGCGACCGTTTGGGAGGAGACCCAGTACTTC. The J gene is TRBJ2-5, the V gene TRBV30; tentatively, D is TRBD2 (5 bases). V lost 1 base and J lost 5, with 17 bases in between. CDR1 is GTSNPN, CDR2 SVGIG, per germline (reference sequence). CDR3 length equals 15 residues.

The chain links TRBV6-4 to TRBJ2-6, with D tentatively TRBD1 (6 bases). Trimming removed 2 bases from V and 2 bases from J, with 22 bases in between. There are 20 residues in the CDR3. Per the germline V gene, CDR1 is MRHNA and CDR2 is SNTAGT. The chain's CDR3 is CASSDPAEGEFAPGANVLTF. DNA for the CDR3: TGTGCCAGCAGTGACCCAGCCGAGGGGGAATTTGCGCCTGGGGCCAACGTCCTGACTTTC.

This clone was counted between two and nine times. The rearrangement joins TRBV29-1 to TRBJ2-7; 10 nucleotides align to TRBD1. The V gene end was trimmed by 6 bases and the J gene end by 5 bases; junction bases not matched to a gene: 7. The CDR3 totals 13 residues. Germline V gene lookup returns CDR1 SQVTM and CDR2 ANQGSEA. CDR3 sequence reads: CSVAPTGGHEQYF. The CDR3 coding sequence is TGCAGCGTCGCCCCGACAGGGGGCCACGAGCAGTACTTC.

V gene TRBV6-5 combines with J gene TRBJ2-7, with D perhaps TRBD1 (7 bases). The CDR3 loop spans 14 amino acids. In germline, CDR1 is MNHEY, CDR2 SVGAGI. Trimming took off 5 bases at V and 2 bases at J, with 13 bases between the two ends. CDR3 in amino acids: CASSPTGRTYEQYF. The CDR3 DNA reads TGTGCCAGCAGTCCGACAGGGAGGACCTACGAGCAGTACTTC.